This T cell receptor beta chain came from a study of blood T cell repertoires in COVID-19. V lost 7 bases and J lost 3; bases outside the gene matches: 4. Per the germline V gene, CDR1 is SGHNT and CDR2 is YYREEE (reference sequence). This CDR3 is 13 amino acids long. Some clones are missing from TCRdb's copy, which holds only in-frame ones; the method was immunoSEQ multiplex PCR. The top ten hold 0.83% of the sample, which has more than 90,000 clones, approximately 80% seen once. The chain uses TRBV5-4 and TRBJ2-7, with 10 bases that match TRBD2. This clonotype was sampled from a woman between 65 and 79 years old with acute or convalescent COVID-19. The sequenced sample consisted of peripheral blood. The CDR3: CASGLAGVYEQYF. CDR3 nucleotides: TGTGCCAGCGGTCTAGCGGGAGTCTACGAGCAGTACTTC.